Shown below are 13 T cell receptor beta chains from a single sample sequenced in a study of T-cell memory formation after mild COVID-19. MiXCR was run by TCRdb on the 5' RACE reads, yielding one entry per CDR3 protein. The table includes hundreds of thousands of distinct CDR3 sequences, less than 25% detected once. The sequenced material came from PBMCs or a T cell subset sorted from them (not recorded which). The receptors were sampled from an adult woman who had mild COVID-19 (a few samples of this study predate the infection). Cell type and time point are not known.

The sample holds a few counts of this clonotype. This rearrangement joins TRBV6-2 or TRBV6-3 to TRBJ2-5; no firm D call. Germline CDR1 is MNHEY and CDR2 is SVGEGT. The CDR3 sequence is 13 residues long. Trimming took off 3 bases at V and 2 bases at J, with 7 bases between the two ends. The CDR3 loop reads CASSYEPQETQYF. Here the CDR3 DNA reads TGTGCCAGCAGTTATGAGCCACAAGAGACCCAGTACTTC.

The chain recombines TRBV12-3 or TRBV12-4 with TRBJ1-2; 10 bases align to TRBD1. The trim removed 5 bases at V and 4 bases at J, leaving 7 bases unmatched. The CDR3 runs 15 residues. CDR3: CASSPTGGVRYGYTF. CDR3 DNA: TGTGCCAGCAGTCCGACAGGGGGCGTTCGCTATGGCTACACCTTC.

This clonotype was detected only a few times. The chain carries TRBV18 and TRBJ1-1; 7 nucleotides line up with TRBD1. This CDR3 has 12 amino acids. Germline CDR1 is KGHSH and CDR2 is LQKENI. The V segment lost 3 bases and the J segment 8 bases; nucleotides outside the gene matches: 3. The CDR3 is CASSPRQGEAFF. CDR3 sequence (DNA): TGTGCCAGCTCACCCCGACAGGGCGAAGCTTTCTTT. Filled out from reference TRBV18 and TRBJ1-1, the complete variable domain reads NAGVMQNPRHLVRRRGQEARLRCSPMKGHSHVYWYRQLPEEGLKFMVYLQKENIIDESGMPKERFSAEFPKEGPSILRIQQVVRGDSAAYFCASSPRQGEAFFGQGTRLTVV.

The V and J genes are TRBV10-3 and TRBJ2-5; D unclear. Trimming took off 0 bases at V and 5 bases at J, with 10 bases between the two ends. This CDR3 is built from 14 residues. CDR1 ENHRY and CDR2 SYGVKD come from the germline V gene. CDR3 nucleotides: TGTGCCATCAGTGAGTCGTCCTTCGGGGAGACCCAGTACTTC. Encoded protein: CAISESSFGETQYF.

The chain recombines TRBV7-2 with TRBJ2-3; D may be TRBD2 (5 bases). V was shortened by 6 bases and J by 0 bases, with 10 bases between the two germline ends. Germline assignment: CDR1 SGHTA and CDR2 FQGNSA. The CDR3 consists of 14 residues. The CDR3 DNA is TGTGCCAGCAGGGAGGCTACTAGCACAGATACGCAGTATTTT. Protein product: CASREATSTDTQYF.

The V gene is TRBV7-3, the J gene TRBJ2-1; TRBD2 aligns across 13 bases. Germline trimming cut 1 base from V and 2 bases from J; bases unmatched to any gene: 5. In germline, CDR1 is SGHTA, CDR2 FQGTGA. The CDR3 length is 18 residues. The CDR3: CASSLRPGTSGAYNEQFF. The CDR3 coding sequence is TGTGCCAGCAGCTTAAGGCCAGGGACTAGCGGGGCCTACAATGAGCAGTTCTTC. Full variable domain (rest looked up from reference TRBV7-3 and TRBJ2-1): GAGVSQTPSNKVTEKGKYVELRCDPISGHTALYWYRQSLGQGPEFLIYFQGTGAADDSGLPNDRFFAVRPEGSVSTLKIQRTERGDSAVYLCASSLRPGTSGAYNEQFFGPGTRLTVL.

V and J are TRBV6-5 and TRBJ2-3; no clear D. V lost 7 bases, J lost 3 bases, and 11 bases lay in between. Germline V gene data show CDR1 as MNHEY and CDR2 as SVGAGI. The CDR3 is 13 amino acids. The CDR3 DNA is TGTGCCAGCAAGGACCACCAAACAGATACGCAGTATTTT. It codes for CASKDHQTDTQYF.

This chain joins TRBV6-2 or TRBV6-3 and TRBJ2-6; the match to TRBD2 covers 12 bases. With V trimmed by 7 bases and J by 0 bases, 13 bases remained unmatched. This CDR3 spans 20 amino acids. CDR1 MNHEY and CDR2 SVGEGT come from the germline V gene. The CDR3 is CASTGGTSGFPASGANVLTF. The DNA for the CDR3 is TGTGCCAGCACCGGCGGGACTAGCGGGTTCCCCGCCTCTGGGGCCAACGTCCTGACTTTC.

This chain's CDR3 is CAIKDSGPFSGNTIYF. The CDR3, as DNA: TGTGCCATAAAGGACTCGGGACCTTTCTCTGGAAACACCATATATTTT. The chain joins TRBV7-9 to TRBJ1-3, with TRBD1 as a possible D gene (5 bases). Per the germline V gene, CDR1 is SEHNR and CDR2 is FQNEAQ (reference sequence). Trimming removed 10 bases at V and 0 bases at J, with 19 bases between. This CDR3 has 16 residues.

The CDR3 nucleotides read TGTGCCAGCAGTGAAGCCATCAGGGTTGGGGAGACCCAGTACTTC. Amino acid sequence: CASSEAIRVGETQYF. The chain carries TRBV2 and TRBJ2-5, with D perhaps matching TRBD1 (5 bases). The germline V and J ends were trimmed by 0 bases and 5 bases, with 13 bases remaining between them. The germline gives CDR1 SNHLY, CDR2 FYNNEI. This CDR3 has 15 residues.

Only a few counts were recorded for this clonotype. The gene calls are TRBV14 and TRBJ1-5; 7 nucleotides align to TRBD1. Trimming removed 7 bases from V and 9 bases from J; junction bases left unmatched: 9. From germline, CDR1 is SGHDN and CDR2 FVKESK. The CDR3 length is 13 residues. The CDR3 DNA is TGTGCCAGCAAGGGGGCCATCCCGGGGCCCCAGCATTTT. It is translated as CASKGAIPGPQHF. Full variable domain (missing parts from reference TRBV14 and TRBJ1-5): EAGVTQFPSHSVIEKGQTVTLRCDPISGHDNLYWYRRVMGKEIKFLLHFVKESKQDESGMPNNRFLAERTGGTYSTLKVQPAELEDSGVYFCASKGAIPGPQHFGDGTRLSIL.

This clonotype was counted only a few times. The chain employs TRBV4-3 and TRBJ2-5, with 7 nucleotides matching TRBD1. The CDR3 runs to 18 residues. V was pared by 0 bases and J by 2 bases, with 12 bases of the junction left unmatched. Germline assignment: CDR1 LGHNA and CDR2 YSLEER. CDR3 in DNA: TGCGCCAGCAGCCAAGATAGGAGACAGGGTTTAGGACAAGAGACCCAGTACTTC. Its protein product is CASSQDRRQGLGQETQYF.

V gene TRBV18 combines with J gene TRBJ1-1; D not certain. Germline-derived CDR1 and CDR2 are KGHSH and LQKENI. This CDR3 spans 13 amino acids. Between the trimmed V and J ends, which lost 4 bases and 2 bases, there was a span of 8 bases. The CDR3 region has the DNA TGTGCCAGCTCACAGGGTCCCAACACTGAAGCTTTCTTT. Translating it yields CASSQGPNTEAFF.